This TCR beta chain derives from a study of blood T cell repertoires in COVID-19. TCRdb's table, derived via immunoSEQ multiplex PCR, lists solely in-frame clones and lacks some. There are roughly 130,000 clones in the sample; 90% occur only once, and about 4.6% lies in the top ten. This CDR3 is 15 amino acids long. Germline V gene lookup returns CDR1 LNHDA and CDR2 SQIVND (reference sequence). Trimming removed 5 bases from V and 3 bases from J; junction bases left unmatched: 7. This TCR was sampled from a man aged 55 to 70 with COVID-19, enrolled during active disease. This chain links TRBV19 with TRBJ2-7; 10 bases are a match to TRBD2. Sequencing used peripheral blood. The CDR3 nucleotides are TGTGCCAGTAGTCTTACTAGCGGGGCTAACTACGAGCAGTACTTC. Its protein product is CASSLTSGANYEQYF.